This T cell receptor beta chain comes out of a study of identical twins. One entry per CDR3 protein results from TCRdb running MiXCR on the 5' RACE reads. Of approximately 1.8 million distinct CDR3 sequences in the sample, roughly a third were seen once. This clonotype was observed a few times. Sequenced sample: cord blood. This sequence originates from a newborn girl in good health.

For the CDR3, the DNA is TGTGCCAGCAGCCGCGCCGGGACTAGCGGCACAGATACGCAGTATTTT. Amino acid sequence: CASSRAGTSGTDTQYF. This rearrangement joins TRBV4-2 to TRBJ2-3, with TRBD2 matching 10 bases. Germline-derived CDR1 and CDR2 are LGHNA and YNFKEQ. This CDR3 has 16 amino acids. V shed 4 bases and J 1 base; nucleotides not matched to a gene: 5.